This T cell receptor (beta chain) came from a study of blood T cell repertoires in COVID-19. Study-level information: The United States, Italy and Spain were the sources of the acute and convalescent COVID-19 samples. Nucleic acid was either cDNA or gDNA, and it came from T cells, B-cell-depleted T cells, or PBMCs.

Original data processing: Amplification of reference gene primers provided the estimated nucleated cell counts. This table comes from immunoSEQ multiplex PCR, and its TCRdb copy is limited to in-frame clones, with some not included. The D gene and trimming were derived from the DNA, and the V and J assignments and clone size from that table. The sample consists of around 150,000 clones, around 73% of them appearing once. Germline V lookup: CDR1 MNHEY, CDR2 SVGAGI. V was clipped by 6 bases and J by 1 base, with 13 bases between them. The CDR3 runs 15 residues. The receptor comes from a man in his sixties who had recovered from COVID-19. Sequencing input: peripheral blood. V gene TRBV6-5 combines with J gene TRBJ2-1; D might be TRBD1 (5 bases). The CDR3 protein is CASRRGSTSYNEQFF. The CDR3 nucleotides read TGTGCCAGCAGAAGGGGTTCAACTTCCTACAATGAGCAGTTCTTC.